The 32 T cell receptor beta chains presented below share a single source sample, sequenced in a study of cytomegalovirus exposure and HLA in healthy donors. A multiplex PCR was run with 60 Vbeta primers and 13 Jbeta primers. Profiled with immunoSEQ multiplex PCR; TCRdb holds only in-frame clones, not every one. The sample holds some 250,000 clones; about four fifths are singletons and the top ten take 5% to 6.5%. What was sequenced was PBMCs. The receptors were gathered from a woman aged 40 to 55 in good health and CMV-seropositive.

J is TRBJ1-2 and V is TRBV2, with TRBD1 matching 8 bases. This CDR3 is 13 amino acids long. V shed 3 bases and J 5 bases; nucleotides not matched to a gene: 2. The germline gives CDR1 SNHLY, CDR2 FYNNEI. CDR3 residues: CASSDGQGYGYTF. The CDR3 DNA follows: TGTGCCAGCAGTGATGGACAGGGTTATGGCTACACCTTC.

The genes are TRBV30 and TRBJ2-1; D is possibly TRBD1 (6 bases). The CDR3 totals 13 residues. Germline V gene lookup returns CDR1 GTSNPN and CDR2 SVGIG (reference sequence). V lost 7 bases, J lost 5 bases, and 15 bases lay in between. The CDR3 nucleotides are TGTGCCTCCCTTAGACAGGCTAACAATGAGCAGTTCTTC. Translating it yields CASLRQANNEQFF.

DNA of the CDR3: TGTGCCAGCAGCTTACTTCGGCAGGTACCCGCGAACACCGGGGAGCTGTTTTTT. Translating it yields CASSLLRQVPANTGELFF. The V and J genes are TRBV7-9 and TRBJ2-2, with D uncertain. The CDR3 is made up of 18 amino acids. Germline V gene data show CDR1 as SEHNR and CDR2 as FQNEAQ (reference sequence). The V gene lost 2 bases and the J gene lost 0 bases, with 16 bases spanning the gap.

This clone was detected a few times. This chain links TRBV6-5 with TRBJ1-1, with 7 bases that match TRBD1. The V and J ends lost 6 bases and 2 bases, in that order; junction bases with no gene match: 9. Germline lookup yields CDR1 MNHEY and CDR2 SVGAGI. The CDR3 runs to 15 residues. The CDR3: CASRHWTGGNTEAFF. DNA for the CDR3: TGTGCCAGCAGGCACTGGACAGGAGGCAACACTGAAGCTTTCTTT.

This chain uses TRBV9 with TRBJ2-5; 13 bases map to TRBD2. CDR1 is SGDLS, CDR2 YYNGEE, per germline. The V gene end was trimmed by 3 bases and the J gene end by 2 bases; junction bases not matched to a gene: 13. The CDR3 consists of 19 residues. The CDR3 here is CASSAGTSGASRIQETQYF. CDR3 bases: TGTGCCAGCAGCGCCGGGACTAGCGGGGCCTCAAGAATACAAGAGACCCAGTACTTC.

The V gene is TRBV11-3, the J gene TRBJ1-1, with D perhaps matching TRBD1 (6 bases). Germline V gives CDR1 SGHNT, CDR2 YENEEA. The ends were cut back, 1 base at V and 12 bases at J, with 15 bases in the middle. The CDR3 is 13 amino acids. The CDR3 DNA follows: TGTGCCAGCAGCTTAGGACTCAGGGGTAGAACTTTCTTT. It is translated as CASSLGLRGRTFF.

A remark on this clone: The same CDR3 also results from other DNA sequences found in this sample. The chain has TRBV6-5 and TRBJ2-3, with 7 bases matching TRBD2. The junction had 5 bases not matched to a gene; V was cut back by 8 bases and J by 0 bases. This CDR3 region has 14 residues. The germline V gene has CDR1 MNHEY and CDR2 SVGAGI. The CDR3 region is CASGLAASTDTQYF. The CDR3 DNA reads TGTGCCAGCGGCCTAGCGGCTAGCACAGATACGCAGTATTTT.

The CDR3: CASSLVAGLDYGYTF. CDR3 nucleotides: TGTGCCAGCAGCTTAGTTGCCGGGTTGGACTATGGCTACACCTTC. This chain uses TRBV7-2 with TRBJ1-2, with D uncertain. From germline, CDR1 is SGHTA and CDR2 FQGNSA. CDR3 length: 15 residues. V lost 1 base and J 3 bases, leaving 12 bases between the germline ends. The whole variable domain, filled in from reference TRBV7-2 and TRBJ1-2, reads GAGVSQSPSNKVTEKGKDVELRCDPISGHTALYWYRQSLGQGLEFLIYFQGNSAPDKSGLPSDRFSAERTGGSVSTLTIQRTQQEDSAVYLCASSLVAGLDYGYTFGSGTRLTVV.

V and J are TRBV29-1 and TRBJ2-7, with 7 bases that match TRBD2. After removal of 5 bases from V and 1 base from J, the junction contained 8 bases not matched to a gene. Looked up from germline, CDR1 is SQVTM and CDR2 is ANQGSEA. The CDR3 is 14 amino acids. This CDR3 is CSVLPSGGSYEQYF. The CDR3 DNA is TGCAGCGTTCTCCCTAGCGGTGGTTCCTACGAGCAGTACTTC.

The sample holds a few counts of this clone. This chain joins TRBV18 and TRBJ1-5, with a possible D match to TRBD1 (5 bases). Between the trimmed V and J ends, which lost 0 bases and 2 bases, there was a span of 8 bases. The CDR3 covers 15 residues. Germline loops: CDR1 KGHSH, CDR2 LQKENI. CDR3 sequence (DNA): TGTGCCAGCTCACCACCGACAGTAGGCAATCAGCCCCAGCATTTT. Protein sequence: CASSPPTVGNQPQHF.

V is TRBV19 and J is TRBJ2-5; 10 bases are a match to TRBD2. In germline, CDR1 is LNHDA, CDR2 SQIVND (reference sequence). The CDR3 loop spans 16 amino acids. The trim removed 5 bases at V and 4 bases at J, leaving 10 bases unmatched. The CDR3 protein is CASSGELAGLGETQYF. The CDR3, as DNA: TGTGCCAGTAGTGGGGAACTAGCGGGATTAGGAGAGACCCAGTACTTC.

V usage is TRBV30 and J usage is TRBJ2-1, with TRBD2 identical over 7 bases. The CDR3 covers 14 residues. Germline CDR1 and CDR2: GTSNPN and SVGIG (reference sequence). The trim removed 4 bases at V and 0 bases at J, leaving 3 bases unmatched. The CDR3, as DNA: TGTGCCTGGATGCGGGGGAGCTCCTACAATGAGCAGTTCTTC. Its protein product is CAWMRGSSYNEQFF.

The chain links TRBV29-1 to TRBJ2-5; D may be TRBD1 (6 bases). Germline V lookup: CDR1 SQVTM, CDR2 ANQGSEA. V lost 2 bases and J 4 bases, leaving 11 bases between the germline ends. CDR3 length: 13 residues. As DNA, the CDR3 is TGCAGCGTTGAAAAGGGGGTGGGAGAGACCCAGTACTTC. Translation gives CSVEKGVGETQYF. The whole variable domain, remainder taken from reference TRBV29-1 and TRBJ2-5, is SAVISQKPSRDICQRGTSLTIQCQVDSQVTMMFWYRQQPGQSLTLIATANQGSEATYESGFVIDKFPISRPNLTFSTLTVSNMSPEDSSIYLCSVEKGVGETQYFGPGTRLLVL.

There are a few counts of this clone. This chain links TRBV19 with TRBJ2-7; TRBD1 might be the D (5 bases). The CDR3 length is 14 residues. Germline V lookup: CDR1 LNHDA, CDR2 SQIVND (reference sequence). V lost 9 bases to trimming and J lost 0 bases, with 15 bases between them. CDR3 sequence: CASQGLYSSYEQYF. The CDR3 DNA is TGTGCCAGCCAGGGATTATACAGCTCCTACGAGCAGTACTTC.

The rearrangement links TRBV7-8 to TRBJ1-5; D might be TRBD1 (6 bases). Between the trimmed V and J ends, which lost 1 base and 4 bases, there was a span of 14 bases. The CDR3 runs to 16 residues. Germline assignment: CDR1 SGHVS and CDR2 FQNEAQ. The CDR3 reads CASSLGSTGWNQPQHF. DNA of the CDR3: TGTGCCAGCAGCTTAGGTTCGACAGGTTGGAATCAGCCCCAGCATTTT.

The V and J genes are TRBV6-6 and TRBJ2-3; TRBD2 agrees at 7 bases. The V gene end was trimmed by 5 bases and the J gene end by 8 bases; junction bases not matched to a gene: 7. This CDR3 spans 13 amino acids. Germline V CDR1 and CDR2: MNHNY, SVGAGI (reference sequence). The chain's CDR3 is CASSTGDYLTQYF. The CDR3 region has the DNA TGTGCCAGCAGTACCGGGGACTACCTTACGCAGTATTTT.

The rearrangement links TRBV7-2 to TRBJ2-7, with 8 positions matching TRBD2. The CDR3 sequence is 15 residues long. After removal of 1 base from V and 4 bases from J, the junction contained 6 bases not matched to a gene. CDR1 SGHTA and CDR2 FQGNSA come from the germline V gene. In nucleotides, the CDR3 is TGTGCCAGCAGCTTAGAGAGCGGGGGAACGTACGAGCAGTACTTC. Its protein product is CASSLESGGTYEQYF.

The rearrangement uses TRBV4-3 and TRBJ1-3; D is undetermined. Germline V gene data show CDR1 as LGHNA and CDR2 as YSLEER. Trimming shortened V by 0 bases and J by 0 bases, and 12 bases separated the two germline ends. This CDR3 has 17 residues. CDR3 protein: CASSQDSVVISGNTIYF. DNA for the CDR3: TGCGCCAGCAGCCAAGATAGTGTGGTCATCTCTGGAAACACCATATATTTT.

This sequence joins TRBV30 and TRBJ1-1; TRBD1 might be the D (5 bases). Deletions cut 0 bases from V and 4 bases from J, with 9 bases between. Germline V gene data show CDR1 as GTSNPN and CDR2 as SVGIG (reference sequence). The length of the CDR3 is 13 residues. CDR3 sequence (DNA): TGTGCCTGGAGTGTCCAGGGCTTCACTGAAGCTTTCTTT. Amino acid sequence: CAWSVQGFTEAFF.

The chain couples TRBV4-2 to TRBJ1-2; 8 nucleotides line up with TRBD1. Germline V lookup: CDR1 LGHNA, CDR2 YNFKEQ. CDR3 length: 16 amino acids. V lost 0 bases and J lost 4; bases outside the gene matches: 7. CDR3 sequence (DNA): TGTGCCAGCAGCCAAGATTGGGACAGGACACGCTATGGCTACACCTTC. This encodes CASSQDWDRTRYGYTF.

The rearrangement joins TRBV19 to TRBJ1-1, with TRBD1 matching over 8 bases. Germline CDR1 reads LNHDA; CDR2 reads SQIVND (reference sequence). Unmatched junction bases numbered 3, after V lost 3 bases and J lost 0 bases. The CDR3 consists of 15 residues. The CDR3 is CASSIQTGVNTEAFF. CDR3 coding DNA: TGTGCCAGTAGTATTCAGACAGGGGTGAACACTGAAGCTTTCTTT.

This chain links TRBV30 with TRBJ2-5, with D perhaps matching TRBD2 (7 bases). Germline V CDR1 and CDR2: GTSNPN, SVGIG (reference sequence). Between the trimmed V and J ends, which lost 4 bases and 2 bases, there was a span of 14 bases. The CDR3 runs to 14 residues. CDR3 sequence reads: CAWKGRGGQETQYF. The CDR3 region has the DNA TGTGCCTGGAAGGGTAGGGGGGGGCAAGAGACCCAGTACTTC.

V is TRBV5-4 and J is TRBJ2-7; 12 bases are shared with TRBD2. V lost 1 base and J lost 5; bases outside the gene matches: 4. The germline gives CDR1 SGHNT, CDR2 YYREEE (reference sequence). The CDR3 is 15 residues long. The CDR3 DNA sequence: TGTGCCAGCAGCTTGTTCGCTAGCGGGGGGGACGAGCAGTACTTC. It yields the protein CASSLFASGGDEQYF.

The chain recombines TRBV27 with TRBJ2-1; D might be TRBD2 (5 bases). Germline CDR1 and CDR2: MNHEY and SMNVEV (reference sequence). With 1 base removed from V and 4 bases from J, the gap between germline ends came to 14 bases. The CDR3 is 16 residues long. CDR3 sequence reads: CASSLFGISGYNEQFF. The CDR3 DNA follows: TGTGCCAGCAGTTTATTTGGTATTTCGGGGTACAATGAGCAGTTCTTC.

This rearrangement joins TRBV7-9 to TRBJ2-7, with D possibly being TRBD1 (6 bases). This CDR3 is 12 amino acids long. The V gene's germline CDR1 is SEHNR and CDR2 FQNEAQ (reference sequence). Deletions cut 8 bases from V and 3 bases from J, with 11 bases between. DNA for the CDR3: TGTGCCAGCGACAGGAATGGCTACGAGCAGTACTTC. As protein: CASDRNGYEQYF.

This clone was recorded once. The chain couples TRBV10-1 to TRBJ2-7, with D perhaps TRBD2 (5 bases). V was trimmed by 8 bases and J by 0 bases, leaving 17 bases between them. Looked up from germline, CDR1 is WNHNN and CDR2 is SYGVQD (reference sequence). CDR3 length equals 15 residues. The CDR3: CASHPTRTSSYEQYF. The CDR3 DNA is TGCGCCAGCCACCCCACCCGTACTAGCTCCTACGAGCAGTACTTC.

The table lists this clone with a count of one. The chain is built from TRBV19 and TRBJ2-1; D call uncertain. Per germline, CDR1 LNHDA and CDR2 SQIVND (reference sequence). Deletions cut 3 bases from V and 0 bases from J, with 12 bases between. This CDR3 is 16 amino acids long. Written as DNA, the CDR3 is TGTGCCAGTAGTATCTCCCGGGTTTTCTCCTACAATGAGCAGTTCTTC. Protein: CASSISRVFSYNEQFF.

The CDR3 protein is CASSYDRFEQYF. The CDR3 bases are TGTGCCAGCAGCTACGACAGATTCGAGCAGTACTTC. The chain links TRBV7-9 to TRBJ2-7, with D tentatively TRBD1 (5 bases). CDR3 length equals 12 residues. Trimming took 4 bases from V and 6 from J, leaving 10 bases between them. Germline V gene sequence: CDR1 SEHNR, CDR2 FQNEAQ (reference sequence).

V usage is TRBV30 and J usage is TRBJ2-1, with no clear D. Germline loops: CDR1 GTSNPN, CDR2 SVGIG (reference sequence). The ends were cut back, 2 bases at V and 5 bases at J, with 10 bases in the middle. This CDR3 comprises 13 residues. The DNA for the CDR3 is TGTGCCTGGAGTTCCCAACTACACAATGAGCAGTTCTTC. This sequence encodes CAWSSQLHNEQFF. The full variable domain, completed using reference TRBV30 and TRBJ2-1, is SQTIHQWPATLVQPVGSPLSLECTVEGTSNPNLYWYRQAAGRGLQLLFYSVGIGQISSEVPQNLSASRPQDRQFILSSKKLLLSDSGFYLCAWSSQLHNEQFFGPGTRLTVL.

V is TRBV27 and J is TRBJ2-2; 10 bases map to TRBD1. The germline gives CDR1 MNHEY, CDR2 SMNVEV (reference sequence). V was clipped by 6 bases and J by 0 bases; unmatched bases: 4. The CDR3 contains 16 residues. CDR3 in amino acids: CASSRTGGSNTGELFF. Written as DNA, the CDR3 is TGTGCCAGCAGCCGGACAGGGGGGTCGAACACCGGGGAGCTGTTTTTT.

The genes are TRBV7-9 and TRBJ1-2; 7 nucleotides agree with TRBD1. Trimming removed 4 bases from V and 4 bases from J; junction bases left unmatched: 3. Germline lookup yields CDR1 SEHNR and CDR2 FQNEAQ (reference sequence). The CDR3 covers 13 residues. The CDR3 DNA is TGTGCCAGCAGCTCCCGGACAGGCTATGGCTACACCTTC. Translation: CASSSRTGYGYTF.

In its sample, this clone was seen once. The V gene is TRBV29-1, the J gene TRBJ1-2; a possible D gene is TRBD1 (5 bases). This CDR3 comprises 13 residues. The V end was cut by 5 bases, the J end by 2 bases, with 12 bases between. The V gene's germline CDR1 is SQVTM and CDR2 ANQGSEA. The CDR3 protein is CSVQKAGNYGYTF. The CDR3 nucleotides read TGCAGCGTTCAGAAGGCAGGGAACTATGGCTACACCTTC.